The 15 T cell receptor beta chains listed next were all sequenced from one sample in a study of read filtering for tumor transcriptome and immune sequencing. Molecular barcoded adaptors covering alpha/delta and beta/gamma chains were used on approximately 400 ng RNA. Using its own MiXCR run on the reads, TCRdb lists one record per CDR3 protein. This sample has 35,000 to 50,000 distinct CDR3 sequences, with about 10% found just once. Sequenced sample: a population of CD138-negative cells sorted from bone marrow. These receptor sequences come from a donor aged 40 or older with multiple myeloma.

Concerning this clonotype: A read error may explain this, as a much larger clone is one base away. The chain links TRBV19 to TRBJ2-2; TRBD1 matches 7 bases. The CDR3 runs to 13 residues. Germline V gene data show CDR1 as LNHDA and CDR2 as SQIVND (reference sequence). J lost 6 bases, V lost 3 bases, and 1 base had no gene match. CDR3 nucleotides: TGTGCCAGTAGTATGCAGGGGGCCGGGGAGCTGTTTTTT. Protein sequence: CASSMQGAGELFF. Together with reference TRBV19 and TRBJ2-2, the CDR3 gives the full variable domain: DGGITQSPKYLFRKEGQNVTLSCEQNLNHDAMYWYRQDPGQGLRLIYYSQIVNDFQKGDIAEGYSVSREKKESFPLTVTSAQKNPTAFYLCASSMQGAGELFFGEGSRLTVL.

This clonotype was detected ten times or more. The chain employs TRBV7-9 and TRBJ2-3, with 8 bases that match TRBD2. V trimming: 4 bases; J trimming: 7 bases; junction bases outside the gene matches: 10. The CDR3 consists of 15 residues. Germline V lookup: CDR1 SEHNR, CDR2 FQNEAQ (reference sequence). The CDR3 DNA reads TGTGCCAGCAGCTCACGGACTAGCCAAGGGTATACGCAGTATTTT. Amino acids: CASSSRTSQGYTQYF.

This clonotype was seen a single time. Given the absence of the conserved phenylalanine or tryptophan at the CDR3 end, a read error is likely. This chain joins TRBV20-1 and TRBJ2-1, with TRBD1 matching 7 bases. Germline lookup yields CDR1 DFQATT and CDR2 SNEGSKA (reference sequence). The CDR3 is 14 amino acids. The CDR3 region is CSAGKQGKNNEQFP. CDR3 DNA: TGCAGCGCTGGTAAACAGGGGAAGAACAATGAGCAGTTCCCC.

This clonotype was found many times. The chain joins TRBV7-9 to TRBJ1-6, with D uncertain. V gave up 5 bases and J gave up 13 bases, with 12 bases separating them. The length of the CDR3 is 12 residues. Per the germline V gene, CDR1 is SEHNR and CDR2 is FQNEAQ (reference sequence). The CDR3 DNA reads as TGTGCCAGCAGCCCCAGCCGGTCGCCCCTCCACTTT. Translating gives CASSPSRSPLHF.

This clonotype was seen at least ten times. This chain joins TRBV28 and TRBJ2-5; D might be TRBD1 (5 bases). The V end lost 7 bases, the J end lost 2 bases, and 14 bases lay between the germline ends. CDR3 length equals 14 residues. Per germline, CDR1 MDHEN and CDR2 SYDVKM. CDR3 loop: CASTPRTSQETQYF. The DNA of the CDR3 is TGTGCCAGCACCCCCCGGACATCTCAAGAGACCCAGTACTTC.

This clonotype came up a few times. Since a much larger clone is just one base distant, this may be a read error. The chain combines TRBV2 with TRBJ2-1; the D call may be TRBD1 or TRBD2 (6 bases each). V was shortened by 6 bases and J by 8 bases, with 17 bases between the two germline ends. The CDR3 loop spans 14 amino acids. The germline V gene encodes CDR1 SNHLY and CDR2 FYNNEI. The CDR3 here is CASRSGAPVDEQFF. The DNA of the CDR3 is TGTGCCAGCAGGTCGGGGGCCCCAGTGGATGAGCAGTTCTTC.

The table lists this clonotype with many counts. The chain carries TRBV19 and TRBJ2-1; 10 bases fit TRBD2. In germline, CDR1 is LNHDA, CDR2 SQIVND (reference sequence). CDR3 length: 15 residues. V gave up 3 bases and J gave up 3 bases; unmatched junction bases: 2. The CDR3 DNA reads TGTGCCAGTAGTATGCTAGCGGGGGACTACAATGAGCAGTTCTTC. This gives the protein CASSMLAGDYNEQFF.

This clonotype was observed many times. The J gene is TRBJ2-4, the V gene TRBV12-5; 7 bases align to TRBD1. The CDR3 length is 17 residues. The germline CDR1 and CDR2 sequences are LGHNT and FRNRAP. The J segment lost 0 bases and the V segment lost 1 base, leaving 6 bases of the junction unmatched. The DNA for the CDR3 is TGTGCTAGTGGTTTGGCGACAGGGTCCGAAGCCAAAAACATTCAGTACTTC. Its protein is CASGLATGSEAKNIQYF.

This clonotype was counted ten times or more. This chain uses TRBV12-3 or TRBV12-4 with TRBJ2-3, with D possibly matching TRBD1 (5 bases). The CDR3 loop spans 15 amino acids. The ends were cut back, 1 base at V and 0 bases at J, with 8 bases in the middle. The CDR3 is CASSLGGPSTDTQYF. DNA of the CDR3: TGTGCCAGCAGTTTAGGGGGCCCTAGCACAGATACGCAGTATTTT.

This clonotype was picked up many times. The chain joins TRBV7-6 to TRBJ2-3, with a weak D call TRBD1 (7 bases). The CDR3 length is 16 residues. Germline loops: CDR1 SGHVS, CDR2 FNYEAQ. Trimming left V 2 bases short and J 0 bases short, with 12 bases between. The CDR3 spells CASSLYGGGSTDTQYF. The CDR3 nucleotides are TGTGCCAGCAGCTTATATGGAGGGGGCAGCACAGATACGCAGTATTTT.

This clonotype showed up many times. The V call is TRBV28, the J call TRBJ1-2, with D maybe TRBD1 (5 bases). CDR3 size: 13 residues. Germline-derived CDR1 and CDR2 are MDHEN and SYDVKM. V lost 5 bases and J 7 bases, leaving 14 bases between the germline ends. The CDR3 loop reads CASSTTGTAGYTF. The CDR3 DNA reads as TGTGCCAGCAGTACCACCGGGACGGCTGGCTACACCTTC.

This clonotype came up many times. V usage is TRBV5-1 and J usage is TRBJ1-1; D is ambiguous. This CDR3 has 15 residues. Germline V gene data show CDR1 as SGHRS and CDR2 as YFSETQ. V was clipped by 0 bases and J by 0 bases, with 9 bases between them. The CDR3 nucleotides read TGCGCCAGCAGCTTGGCTCCAACTATGAACACTGAAGCTTTCTTT. Translated, it gives CASSLAPTMNTEAFF.

This clonotype has ten or more counts. The chain uses TRBV6-1 and TRBJ1-5; possibly TRBD1 for D (6 bases). The CDR3 runs 15 residues. Between the trimmed V and J ends, which lost 1 base and 5 bases, there was a span of 12 bases. Germline CDR1 reads MNHNS; CDR2 reads SASEGT. CDR3 bases: TGTGCCAGCAGTGAAGACCAGGGGATCTATCAGCCCCAGCATTTT. Translating it yields CASSEDQGIYQPQHF.

The table lists this clonotype with many counts. The V gene is TRBV2, the J gene TRBJ1-5, with a possible D match to TRBD1 (6 bases). The CDR3 has 14 residues. CDR1 and CDR2 from the germline V gene are SNHLY and FYNNEI. V was shortened by 8 bases and J by 11 bases, with 22 bases between the two germline ends. CDR3 sequence (DNA): TGTGCCAGCGGACCCTTCGAGGGGGTTGAGTCCCAGCATTTT. As protein: CASGPFEGVESQHF.

This clonotype was observed at least ten times. The J gene is TRBJ2-3, the V gene TRBV20-1, with TRBD2 as a possible D gene (7 bases). V was cut by 4 bases and J by 5 bases, with 16 bases left in between. Germline V gene data show CDR1 as DFQATT and CDR2 as SNEGSKA (reference sequence). The CDR3 loop spans 14 amino acids. The CDR3 coding sequence is TGCAGTGCTACCCTAGGGGGGGCCGGAGATACGCAGTATTTT. Its translation: CSATLGGAGDTQYF.